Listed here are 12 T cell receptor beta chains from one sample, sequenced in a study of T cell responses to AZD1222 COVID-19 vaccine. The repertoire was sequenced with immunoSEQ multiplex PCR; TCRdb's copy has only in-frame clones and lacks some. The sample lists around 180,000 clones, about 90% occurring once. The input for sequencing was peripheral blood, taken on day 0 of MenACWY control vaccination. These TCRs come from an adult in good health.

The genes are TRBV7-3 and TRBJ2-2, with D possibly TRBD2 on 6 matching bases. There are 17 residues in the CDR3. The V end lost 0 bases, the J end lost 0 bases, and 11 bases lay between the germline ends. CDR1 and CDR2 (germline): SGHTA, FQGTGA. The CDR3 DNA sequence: TGTGCCAGCAGCTTAACTGCTAGCGCGGCGAACACCGGGGAGCTGTTTTTT. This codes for CASSLTASAANTGELFF.

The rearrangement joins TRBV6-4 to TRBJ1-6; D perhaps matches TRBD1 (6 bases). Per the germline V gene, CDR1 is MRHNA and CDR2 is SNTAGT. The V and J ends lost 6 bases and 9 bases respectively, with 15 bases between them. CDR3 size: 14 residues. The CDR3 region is CASSRDTRGSPLHF. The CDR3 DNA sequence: TGTGCCAGCAGCCGGGACACCCGGGGTTCACCCCTCCACTTT.

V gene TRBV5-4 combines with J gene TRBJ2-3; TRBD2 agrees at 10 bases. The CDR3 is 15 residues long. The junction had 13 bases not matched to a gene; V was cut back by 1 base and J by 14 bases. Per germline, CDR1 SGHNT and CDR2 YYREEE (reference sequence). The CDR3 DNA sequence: TGTGCCAGCAGCTTGAGAGGCGCTAGCGGGGGCCGGCGGTATTTT. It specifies CASSLRGASGGRRYF.

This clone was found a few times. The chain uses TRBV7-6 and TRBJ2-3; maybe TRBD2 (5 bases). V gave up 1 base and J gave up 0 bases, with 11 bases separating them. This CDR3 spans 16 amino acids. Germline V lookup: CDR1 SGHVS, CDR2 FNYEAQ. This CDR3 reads CASSLVSEGSTDTQYF. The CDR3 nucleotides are TGTGCCAGCAGCTTAGTGTCCGAGGGTAGCACAGATACGCAGTATTTT.

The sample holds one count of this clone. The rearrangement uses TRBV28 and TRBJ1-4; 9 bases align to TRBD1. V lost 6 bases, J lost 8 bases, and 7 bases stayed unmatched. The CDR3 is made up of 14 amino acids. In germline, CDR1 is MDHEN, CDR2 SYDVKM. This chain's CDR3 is CASRFTGGDEKLFF. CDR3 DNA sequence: TGTGCCAGCAGGTTCACAGGGGGCGACGAAAAACTGTTTTTT. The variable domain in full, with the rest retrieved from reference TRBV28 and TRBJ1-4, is DVKVTQSSRYLVKRTGEKVFLECVQDMDHENMFWYRQDPGLGLRLIYFSYDVKMKEKGDIPEGYSVSREKKERFSLILESASTNQTSMYLCASRFTGGDEKLFFGSGTQLSVL.

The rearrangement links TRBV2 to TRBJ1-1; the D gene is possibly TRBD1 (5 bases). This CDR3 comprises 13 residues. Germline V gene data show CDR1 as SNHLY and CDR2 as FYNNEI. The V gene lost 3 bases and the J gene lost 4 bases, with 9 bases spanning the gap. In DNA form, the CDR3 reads TGTGCCAGCAGTGAGGGGGGATTCACTGAAGCTTTCTTT. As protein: CASSEGGFTEAFF.

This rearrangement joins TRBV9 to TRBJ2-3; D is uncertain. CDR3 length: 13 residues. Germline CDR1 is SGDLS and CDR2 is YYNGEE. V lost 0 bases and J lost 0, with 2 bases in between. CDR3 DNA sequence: TGTGCCAGCAGCGTAGACAGCACAGATACGCAGTATTTT. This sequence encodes CASSVDSTDTQYF.

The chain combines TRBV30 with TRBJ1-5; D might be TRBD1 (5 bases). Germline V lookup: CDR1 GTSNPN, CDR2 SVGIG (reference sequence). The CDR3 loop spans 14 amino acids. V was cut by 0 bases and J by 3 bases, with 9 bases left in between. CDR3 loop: CAWSVTGLNQPQHF. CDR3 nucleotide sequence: TGTGCCTGGAGTGTAACAGGACTCAATCAGCCCCAGCATTTT.

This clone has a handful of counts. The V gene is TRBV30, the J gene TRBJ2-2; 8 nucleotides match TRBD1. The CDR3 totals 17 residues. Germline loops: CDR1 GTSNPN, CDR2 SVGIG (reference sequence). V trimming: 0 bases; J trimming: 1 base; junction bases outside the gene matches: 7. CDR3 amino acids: CAWSVPPGQENTGELFF. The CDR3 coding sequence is TGTGCCTGGAGTGTACCACCGGGACAGGAGAACACCGGGGAGCTGTTTTTT.

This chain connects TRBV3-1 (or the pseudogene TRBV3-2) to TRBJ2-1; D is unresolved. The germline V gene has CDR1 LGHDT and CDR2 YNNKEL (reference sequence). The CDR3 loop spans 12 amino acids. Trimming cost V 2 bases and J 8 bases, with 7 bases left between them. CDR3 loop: CASSQLIDEQFF. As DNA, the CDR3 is TGTGCCAGCAGCCAACTGATAGATGAGCAGTTCTTC.

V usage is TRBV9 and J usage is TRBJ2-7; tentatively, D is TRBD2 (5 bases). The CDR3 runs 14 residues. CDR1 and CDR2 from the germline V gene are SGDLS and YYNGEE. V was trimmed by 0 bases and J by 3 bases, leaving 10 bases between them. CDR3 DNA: TGTGCCAGCAGCGTAGGGACTCCTAACTACGAGCAGTACTTC. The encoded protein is CASSVGTPNYEQYF.

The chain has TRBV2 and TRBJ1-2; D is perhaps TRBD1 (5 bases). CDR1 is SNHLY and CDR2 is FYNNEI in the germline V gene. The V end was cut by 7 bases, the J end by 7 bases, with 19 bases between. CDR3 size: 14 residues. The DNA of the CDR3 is TGTGCCAGCAAAGAGTGGGGGGTAGTCGGTGGCTACACCTTC. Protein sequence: CASKEWGVVGGYTF.